A selection of T cell receptor beta chains follows, all from one sample in a study of identical twins. TCRdb reanalysed the 5' RACE reads using MiXCR and keeps one entry per CDR3 protein. The table includes 400,000 to 550,000 distinct CDR3 sequences, 13% to 15% detected once. The data also belong to a second study, concerning yellow fever vaccine responses in identical twins.

Sequenced material: CD4+ T cells sorted from blood. Receptors were obtained from a woman between 18 and 29 years old in good health. Each CDR3 is given with its conserved first and last residue. Each record gives: D gene, V gene, J gene, clone size, CDR3 protein, CDR3 DNA. D genes are given only for firm matches. Clone size, where shown, is once, few, many, or a class for clones that have expanded.

TRBD2	TRBV29-1	TRBJ2-1	few	CSVRTSGGLSYNEQFF	TGCAGCGTTAGGACTAGCGGGGGACTTTCCTACAATGAGCAGTTCTTC
TRBD1	TRBV16	TRBJ1-6	.	CASSQGQGAPSPLHF	TGTGCCAGCAGCCAAGGACAGGGGGCCCCTTCACCCCTCCACTTT
TRBD1	TRBV7-2	TRBJ1-2	few	CASSLGRTGDGGYTF	TGTGCCAGCAGCTTAGGCCGAACAGGGGACGGTGGCTACACCTTC
.	TRBV12-3/TRBV12-4	TRBJ2-6	many	CASSLEGRPGANVLTF	TGTGCCAGCAGTTTGGAGGGCAGACCTGGGGCCAACGTCCTGACTTTC
TRBD1	TRBV5-1	TRBJ2-6	.	CASSLYDRAGANVLTF	TGCGCCAGCAGCTTGTATGACAGGGCCGGGGCCAACGTCCTGACTTTC
.	TRBV29-1	TRBJ1-6	.	CSVKERGNNSPLHF	TGCAGCGTTAAGGAAAGGGGCAATAATTCACCCCTCCACTTT
.	TRBV29-1	TRBJ1-1	many	CSVDRGNTEAFF	TGCAGCGTTGACAGGGGAAACACTGAAGCTTTCTTT
.	TRBV5-1	TRBJ2-3	.	CASSLRQGVGTDTQYF	TGCGCCAGCAGCTTAAGACAAGGGGTTGGCACAGATACGCAGTATTTT
TRBD2	TRBV28	TRBJ2-7	many	CASRVSGRNYEQYF	TGTGCCAGCAGGGTTAGCGGGAGGAACTACGAGCAGTACTTC
TRBD2	TRBV6-2/TRBV6-3	TRBJ2-5	.	CASSGGVTQYF	TGTGCCAGCAGTGGGGGGGTGACCCAGTACTTC
TRBD2	TRBV5-1	TRBJ2-6	.	CASSHRETAGSPSGANVLTF	TGCGCCAGCAGCCACCGGGAAACAGCGGGGAGTCCTTCTGGGGCCAACGTCCTGACTTTC
TRBD2	TRBV12-3/TRBV12-4	TRBJ2-3	many	CASSFRLAADTQYF	TGTGCCAGCAGTTTCCGACTAGCGGCAGATACGCAGTATTTT
TRBD1	TRBV5-6	TRBJ2-1	many	CASSDTGVGSYNEQFF	TGTGCCAGCAGCGACACAGGGGTGGGTTCCTACAATGAGCAGTTCTTC
.	TRBV15	TRBJ2-7	.	CATSRDRQDVQYF	TGTGCCACCAGCAGAGATCGCCAGGACGTCCAGTACTTC
TRBD2	TRBV3-1	TRBJ2-7	few	CASSRGTSGYEQYF	TGTGCCAGCAGCCGAGGGACTAGCGGCTACGAGCAGTACTTC
TRBD2	TRBV4-2	TRBJ2-5	.	CASSQDPSGAQQETQYF	TGTGCCAGCAGCCAAGATCCCAGCGGGGCCCAACAAGAGACCCAGTACTTC
TRBD2	TRBV6-5	TRBJ2-3	.	CASSYGTSGRDTQYF	TGTGCCAGCAGTTACGGGACTAGCGGGAGGGATACGCAGTATTTT
.	TRBV28	TRBJ2-4	.	CASRGRGEAKNIQYF	TGTGCCAGCAGAGGAAGAGGGGAGGCCAAAAACATTCAGTACTTC
.	TRBV18	TRBJ2-4	few	CASSPQVRAKNIQYF	TGTGCCAGCTCACCACAAGTGAGGGCCAAAAACATTCAGTACTTC
.	TRBV12-3/TRBV12-4	TRBJ2-7	many	CASSLNRASYEQYF	TGTGCCAGCAGTTTGAACAGGGCCTCCTACGAGCAGTACTTC
.	TRBV6-5	TRBJ2-3	.	CASSYSGRAPDTQYF	TGTGCCAGCAGTTACTCGGGCCGCGCCCCAGATACGCAGTATTTT
.	TRBV7-9	TRBJ2-2	.	CASSHGLRGGTGELFF	TGTGCCAGCAGCCATGGACTGCGAGGGGGCACCGGGGAGCTGTTTTTT
TRBD1	TRBV2	TRBJ2-7	many	CASTGQGESYEQYF	TGTGCCAGCACCGGACAGGGAGAATCCTACGAGCAGTACTTC
.	TRBV5-6	TRBJ2-7	many	CASSPGRYEQYF	TGTGCCAGCAGCCCAGGAAGATACGAGCAGTACTTC
TRBD1	TRBV28	TRBJ2-7	.	CASRWTGTSEQYF	TGTGCCAGCAGGTGGACAGGGACAAGCGAGCAGTACTTC
.	TRBV27	TRBJ2-7	.	CASSSTGTHPYEQYF	TGTGCCAGCAGTTCAACCGGGACTCACCCTTACGAGCAGTACTTC
TRBD1	TRBV12-3/TRBV12-4	TRBJ1-6	many	CASSPFRDRGSPLHF	TGTGCCAGCAGCCCATTTAGGGACAGGGGTTCACCCCTCCACTTT
.	TRBV4-2	TRBJ1-1	many	CASSQDLRIQEAFF	TGTGCCAGCAGCCAAGATCTTCGAATCCAGGAGGCTTTCTTT
TRBD1	TRBV5-1	TRBJ2-2	many	CASSSTGQGTGELFF	TGCGCCAGCAGCTCTACGGGACAGGGGACCGGGGAGCTGTTTTTT
.	TRBV14	TRBJ2-1	.	CASSQKSWYYNEQFF	TGTGCCAGCAGCCAGAAGAGTTGGTATTACAATGAGCAGTTCTTC
.	TRBV28	TRBJ1-5	.	CASSSGIKPPHF	TGTGCCAGCAGTTCAGGGATTAAGCCCCCGCATTTT
.	TRBV21-1	TRBJ2-7	.	CASSNPDGGHF	TGTGCCAGCAGCAACCCGGACGGGGGGCACTTC
.	TRBV12-3/TRBV12-4	TRBJ2-7	few	CASSAAPAPPEQYF	TGTGCCAGCAGCGCCGCACCCGCCCCCCCCGAGCAGTACTTC
.	TRBV5-1	TRBJ2-7	few	CASSIARGVDEQYF	TGCGCCAGCAGCATTGCCCGGGGAGTGGACGAGCAGTACTTC
.	TRBV5-1	TRBJ2-1	once	CASSASGRVVEHFF	TGCGCCAGCAGCGCCTCAGGCCGAGTGGTTGAGCATTTCTTC
TRBD1	TRBV7-9	TRBJ2-5	.	CASSFPWDSEETQYF	TGTGCCAGCAGCTTCCCATGGGACAGCGAAGAGACCCAGTACTTC
TRBD2	TRBV4-3	TRBJ2-1	few	CASSQDLAGRRRLYNEQFF	TGCGCCAGCAGCCAAGATTTAGCGGGTCGGAGGAGACTCTACAATGAGCAGTTCTTC
.	TRBV29-1	TRBJ2-4	.	CSVVPVLGRQAKNIQYF	TGCAGCGTTGTTCCAGTTTTAGGACGCCAAGCCAAAAACATTCAGTACTTC
.	TRBV25-1	TRBJ1-5	many	CASSRYGTSPQHF	TGTGCCAGCAGTAGGTACGGGACTAGCCCCCAGCATTTT
TRBD1	TRBV28	TRBJ2-5	few	CASSPHRQGMETQYF	TGTGCCAGCAGTCCGCATCGACAGGGGATGGAGACCCAGTACTTC
.	TRBV6-2/TRBV6-3	TRBJ2-5	.	CASSYTDGTQYF	TGTGCCAGCAGTTACACCGACGGGACCCAGTACTTC
TRBD1	TRBV29-1	TRBJ1-2	many	CSAAPRGDYGYTF	TGCAGCGCAGCCCCCAGGGGGGACTATGGCTACACCTTC
.	TRBV27	TRBJ2-5	.	CASSLLGEGEGKTQYF	TGTGCCAGCAGTTTGTTGGGCGAGGGGGAAGGGAAGACCCAGTACTTC
.	TRBV14	TRBJ2-3	.	CASSQVNPGTDTQYF	TGTGCCAGCAGCCAAGTTAACCCGGGCACAGATACGCAGTATTTT
TRBD1	TRBV18	TRBJ2-5	.	CASSPSGQQETQYF	TGTGCCAGCTCACCGTCGGGACAGCAAGAGACCCAGTACTTC
TRBD2	TRBV6-1	TRBJ2-1	few	CASSETSGVNEQFF	TGTGCCAGCAGTGAGACTAGCGGGGTAAATGAGCAGTTCTTC
.	TRBV3-1	TRBJ2-7	.	CASSPLWGQDYEQYF	TGTGCCAGCAGCCCCCTTTGGGGACAAGACTACGAGCAGTACTTC
TRBD2	TRBV5-1	TRBJ2-2	many	CASSLMLAGGPNTGELFF	TGCGCCAGCAGCTTGATGTTAGCGGGAGGGCCGAACACCGGGGAGCTGTTTTTT
.	TRBV11-2	TRBJ2-2	few	CASSLLRDGNTGELFF	TGTGCCAGCAGCTTACTCAGAGACGGGAACACCGGGGAGCTGTTTTTT
TRBD2	TRBV3-1	TRBJ2-5	.	CASSQVASGGKETQYF	TGTGCCAGCAGCCAAGTTGCTAGCGGGGGGAAAGAGACCCAGTACTTC
TRBD1	TRBV5-1	TRBJ2-7	.	CATSLGQLYYEQYF	TGCGCCACCAGCTTGGGACAGCTATACTACGAGCAGTACTTC
TRBD2	TRBV7-2	TRBJ2-7	.	CASKRSGGSEQYF	TGTGCCAGCAAGCGCTCGGGGGGGTCCGAGCAGTACTTC
TRBD1	TRBV27	TRBJ2-5	few	CASSSPGTGRETQYF	TGTGCCAGCAGTTCCCCAGGGACAGGGAGGGAGACCCAGTACTTC
.	TRBV6-2/TRBV6-3	TRBJ2-1	.	CASSYTQLTVLSYNEQFF	TGTGCCAGCAGTTACACACAATTAACAGTGCTATCCTACAATGAGCAGTTCTTC